The clone carrying this TCR beta chain appeared a few times. The antigen is unknown. DNA was extracted from unsorted cell suspensions stored frozen. The sample originates from a study of immune cell composition in non-small cell lung cancer. Study-level results: Top 10 clone scores and clonality were higher in squamous than adenocarcinoma. Tumour-associated clones >0.5% occurred in approximately 32% of adenocarcinomas, over 60% of squamous. In adenocarcinoma, maximal tumour-associated clone frequency tracked TIL tumour reactivity.

Assay: immunoSEQ multiplex PCR; the TCRdb copy retains only in-frame clones and omits some. The sample holds around 4,100 clones, around three quarters seen once. CDR3 length: 16 amino acids. V lost 0 bases to trimming and J lost 5 bases; unmatched junction nucleotides: 8. Germline CDR1 and CDR2: MNHEY and SMNVEV (reference sequence). The source material was lung tumor tissue. The receptor's source is a human donor with non-small cell lung cancer. The J gene is TRBJ2-5, the V gene TRBV27; 8 nucleotides match TRBD2. The CDR3 nucleotides read TGTGCCAGCAGTTTATCGGACATCGGGGGGGTGGAGACCCAGTACTTC. As protein: CASSLSDIGGVETQYF.